This T cell receptor beta chain was sequenced in a study of Ad26.COV2.S vaccination and SARS-CoV-2 variants (dated by TCRdb to the early 2020s). For the study in its entirety: Vaccine-arm donors were drawn from COV1001, a multicentre, randomized, double-blind, placebo-controlled phase I-IIa trial of Ad26.COV2.S in healthy adults. TCRbeta repertoire sequencing served as the tool for gauging how specific and how broad the SARS-CoV-2-reactive T cell receptors were following Ad26.COV2.S vaccination. Trial participants were randomized into five groups of five, in which low-dose or high-dose Ad26.COV2.S was given once or twice, or placebo was given on both occasions. Ad26.COV2.S was administered intramuscularly at 5 x 10^10 or 1 x 10^11 viral particles, either as a single shot or as two shots given 56 days apart. A total of approximately 30 samples were included in the TCR-sequenced set, comprising 19 Ad26.COV2.S vaccine recipients, 5 placebo recipients and 8 SARS-CoV-2 convalescent individuals. Investigators did not know the trial group allocation while performing experiments and assessing outcomes.

The immunoSEQ Assay was the method used to sequence TCRbeta CDR3 regions. After extraction, genomic DNA underwent amplification by bias-controlled multiplex PCR, followed by high-throughput sequencing. Per the authors' processing: To quantify the absolute abundance of every unique TCRbeta CDR3 region, sequences were collapsed and filtered. T cell fraction was estimated by normalizing TCRbeta template counts to usable DNA, which was measured by amplifying reference genes present in all nucleated cells. Repertoire TCRs were annotated as SARS-CoV-2-specific by exact matching of V gene, CDR3 amino acid sequence and J gene to a known reactive TCR set. MIRA supplied the reference SARS-CoV-2 TCR set, which was filtered for enrichment in COVID-19-positive ImmuneCODE repertoires so that public or cross-reactive TCRs were removed. Using the MIRA antigens, annotated TCRs were further analysed by specific ORF or by position within an ORF. Depth was the summed frequency of annotated unique rearrangements, while breadth was defined as annotated unique rearrangements over total unique productive rearrangements. Two-sided Wilcoxon rank-sum tests were applied when comparing TCR breadth between groups. Sourced from immuneACCESS, this table was stored by TCRdb with only in-frame sequences that have V and J called. A share of the clones is absent; for the studies checked, an unresolved V gene accounts for under half, and the remainder has no known explanation. V and J calls and clone size are copied from that table; D and trimming were computed from the DNA. This sample has some 640,000 clones in its table, and more than 70% of those were observed once. The leading ten clones occupy around 1.5% of the sample.

On the study overall, not on this receptor specifically: Comparing responses between vaccine doses or regimens was not something the study was powered to do. According to the authors, total T cell responses may have been underestimated by the TCR breadth and depth analyses. Ad26.COV2.S recipients had higher spike-specific TCR breadth than placebo recipients (P = 0.0014). After vaccination, substantial breadth of spike-specific CD8+ and CD4+ T cell responses was reported. Vaccine and placebo recipients had similar non-spike TCR breadth, a finding consistent with the vaccine containing only spike.

Taken with the paper, the label for treatment or condition translates to: roughly 18 received Ad26.COV2.S at low or high dose, single or two shots; 5 received placebo; per-sample allocation not given. Repertoires of vaccine and placebo recipients were sequenced from samples collected on day 63 after the first injection. In Cohort 1b, fewer than 30 adults aged 18-55 years were enrolled at a single site in Boston, USA, between 29 July and 7 August 2020. Ad26.COV2.S was a replication-incompetent adenovirus type 26 vector expressing a prefusion-stabilized SARS-CoV-2 spike protein from the original Wuhan strain. From its cysteine to its phenylalanine, the CDR3 spans 13 amino acids. The DNA shown is the 39-base CDR3, in frame from base 1. The germline V gene (reference sequence) specifies SGHKS as CDR1 and YYEKEE as CDR2. Between the V and J ends, shortened by 0 bases and 4 bases respectively, the junction contains 4 bases.

Remarks on this clone: It has no known antigen specificity. Base qualities are not at hand, and no much larger clone is one base apart.

This chain joins TRBV5-5 to TRBJ2-2; the D gene assignment is ambiguous. This receptor was obtained from a person between 18 and 65 years old who received the Ad26.COV2.S COVID-19 vaccine or a placebo. This specimen was peripheral blood, taken in a trial of Ad26.COV2.S vaccine versus placebo. The DNA is TGTGCCAGCAGCTTGGGCGGCACCGGGGAGCTGTTTTTT. Its coded protein is CASSLGGTGELFF.